Many counts were recorded for the clone carrying this T cell receptor beta chain. Its antigen remains unidentified. A CD8+CD4-CCR7+CD45RA+ gate was used to sort naive CD8 T cells. A single record per CDR3 protein comes from TCRdb applying MiXCR to the PCR reads. The sample comprises 250,000 to 350,000 distinct CDR3 sequences, about 21% of which are singletons, and 0.75% to 0.85% rests with the top ten. This entry comes from a study of molecular identifiers for immune sequencing clone quantification. Study conclusions and caveats: Investigators reportedly could detect spiked Jurkat TCR RNA from one cell among over 900,000 naive cells. Sharing of a barcode by identical TCR molecules could cause highly expanded clone sizes to be underestimated.

Germline V CDR1 and CDR2: PRHDT, FYEKMQ (reference sequence). The V end was cut by 11 bases, the J end by 1 base, with 14 bases between. CDR3 length: 13 amino acids. The rearrangement links TRBV13 to TRBJ1-1; no definite D call. The material sequenced was naive CD8+ T cells from blood, with Jurkat cell RNA spiked in. Subset: FACS-sorted CD8+CD4-CCR7+CD45RA+ naive T cells. This receptor was taken from a human donor in good health. Some libraries in this study had Jurkat cell RNA spiked in. The CDR3 here is CAASHLTNTEAFF. The CDR3 DNA reads TGTGCCGCCAGCCATCTGACGAACACTGAAGCTTTCTTT. Based on the CDR3 plus reference TRBV13 and TRBJ1-1, the full variable domain is AAGVIQSPRHLIKEKRETATLKCYPIPRHDTVYWYQQGPGQDPQFLISFYEKMQSDKGSIPDRFSAQQFSDYHSELNMSSLELGDSALYFCAASHLTNTEAFFGQGTRLTVV.